This TCR beta chain is drawn from a study of CD8 T cells in ankylosing spondylitis. V was trimmed by 1 base and J by 4 bases, leaving 7 bases between them. CDR3 length equals 13 residues. The TCR beta libraries were generated through quantitative 5'-RACE incorporating molecular barcodes. TCRdb passed the 5' RACE reads through MiXCR, listing each CDR3 protein once. The table lists just over 350,000 distinct CDR3 sequences, approximately 20% of them singletons. Findings of the study overall: Significant enrichment of disease-linked clones was reportedly seen in matched ankylosing spondylitis synovial fluid. Disease-linked clones displayed a CD8+ phenotype and appeared relatively rarely in peripheral blood.

There are many counts of this clonotype. Its antigen is not identified. Sequenced input: blood, either unsorted or a sorted T cell fraction (not recorded which). This chain uses TRBV12-3 or TRBV12-4 with TRBJ1-1, with no clear D. This TCR came from a male donor with ankylosing spondylitis or in good health (not recorded which). The CDR3 DNA is TGTGCCAGCAGTTTAGGGTTGTTCACTGAAGCTTTCTTT. It codes for CASSLGLFTEAFF.